This T cell receptor (beta chain) emerged from a study of OX40 agonist ivuxolimab in advanced cancers. This clone showed up just a few times. Using immunoSEQ multiplex PCR, the repertoire was profiled, and TCRdb retains in-frame clones only, with some absent. The data contain about 61,000 clones, 75% to 90% of them seen just once; the ten biggest clones take up less than 4%. This sequence originates from an adult with an advanced solid tumor such as melanoma, head and neck, liver or kidney cancer. The material was CD4+ or CD8+ T cells sorted from blood, obtained in a trial of the OX40 agonist ivuxolimab.

CDR3 loop: CASSQDLDRVHGYTF. CDR3 bases: TGTGCCAGCAGCCAAGATCTGGACAGGGTCCATGGCTACACCTTC. The J gene is TRBJ1-2, the V gene TRBV4-2, with 8 bases fitting TRBD1. V shed 0 bases and J 6 bases; nucleotides not matched to a gene: 6. The CDR3 totals 15 residues. Germline CDR1 and CDR2: LGHNA and YNFKEQ.